Sequencing of this T cell receptor beta chain was carried out in a study of graft-versus-host responses after intestinal transplantation. There are 16 residues in the CDR3. Germline CDR1 reads MNHEY; CDR2 reads SMNVEV (reference sequence). J lost 1 base, V lost 6 bases, and 3 bases had no gene match. TCRdb's table, derived via immunoSEQ multiplex PCR, lists solely in-frame clones and lacks some. Of several thousand clones in the sample, approximately 94% were seen once. The clonotype originates from a human patient who received an intestinal transplant, so some T cells may come from the graft donor. Material: PBMCs, obtained 11 days after intestinal transplantation. The chain links TRBV27 to TRBJ2-3; 14 nucleotides line up with TRBD2. CDR3 bases: TGTGCCAGCAGCGCGACTAGCGGGAGGGGCACAGATACGCAGTATTTT. The encoded protein is CASSATSGRGTDTQYF.